One and the same sample provided the 3 T cell receptor beta chains below, sequenced in a study of CD8 T cells in Susac syndrome. RNA in amounts of roughly 0.45 to 1 ug was reverse transcribed with random hexamers. Using its own MiXCR run on the immunoSEQ multiplex PCR reads, TCRdb lists one record per CDR3 protein. The sample shows 100,000 to 150,000 distinct CDR3 sequences, about 93% of them seen only once. Sequences were obtained from CD8+ T cells from PBMCs. These receptors were taken from a human donor with Susac syndrome.

The gene calls are TRBV12-3 or TRBV12-4 and TRBJ2-3; the match to TRBD2 covers 7 bases. The CDR3 covers 14 residues. V shed 7 bases and J 6 bases; nucleotides not matched to a gene: 10. The chain's CDR3 is CASTLGTTADTQYF. CDR3 coding DNA: TGTGCCAGCACCTTGGGGACTACAGCCGATACGCAGTATTTT.

This chain links TRBV5-6 with TRBJ2-3, with D possibly being TRBD2 (6 bases). Germline V gene data show CDR1 as SGHDT and CDR2 as YYEEEE. CDR3 length: 14 residues. Trimming left V 2 bases short and J 2 bases short, with 9 bases between. The chain's CDR3 is CASSFAGNTDTQYF. As DNA, the CDR3 is TGTGCCAGCAGCTTCGCGGGGAACACAGATACGCAGTATTTT. The full variable domain, in which reference TRBV5-6 and TRBJ2-3 provide the parts outside the CDR3, is DAGVTQSPTHLIKTRGQQVTLRCSPKSGHDTVSWYQQALGQGPQFIFQYYEEEERQRGNFPDRFSGHQFPNYSSELNVNALLLGDSALYLCASSFAGNTDTQYFGPGTRLTVL.

The V and J genes are TRBV4-3 and TRBJ2-3; 16 bases agree with TRBD2. The germline gives CDR1 LGHNA, CDR2 YSLEER. This CDR3 contains 20 residues. Trimming took 2 bases from V and 2 from J; bases not matched to a gene: 10. The CDR3 coding sequence is TGCGCCAGCAGCCAACGATACGGGACTAGCGGGAGGGCCTTCACAGATACGCAGTATTTT. It specifies CASSQRYGTSGRAFTDTQYF.